This is a list of T cell receptor beta chains from one sample in a study of PD-1 blockade in classical Hodgkin lymphoma. Using immunoSEQ multiplex PCR, the repertoire was profiled, and TCRdb retains in-frame clones only, with some absent. The table includes about 22,000 clones, about 80% detected once. The sample in question was peripheral blood mononuclear cells (PBMCs), obtained before the fourth cycle of nivolumab. The source is a human donor with classical Hodgkin lymphoma. Each CDR3 is given with its conserved first and last residue. The order of the fields is V gene, D gene, J gene, clone size, CDR3 protein, CDR3 DNA. A D gene is named only where the DNA matches it firmly. Rows give clone size only sometimes, using once, few, many, or a class for an expanded clone.

v_call: TRBV19; d_call: -; j_call: TRBJ2-1; clone_size: -; cdr3_aa: CASSGGVGAYNEQFF; cdr3_nt: TGTGCCAGTAGTGGGGGTGTGGGTGCCTACAATGAGCAGTTCTTC
v_call: TRBV18; d_call: -; j_call: TRBJ2-7; clone_size: -; cdr3_aa: CASSPGGQTYEQYF; cdr3_nt: TGTGCCAGCTCTCCCGGGGGGCAAACCTACGAGCAGTACTTC
v_call: TRBV5-6; d_call: -; j_call: TRBJ2-1; clone_size: -; cdr3_aa: CASSLDGVPYNEQFF; cdr3_nt: TGTGCCAGCAGCTTAGACGGAGTTCCCTACAATGAGCAGTTCTTC
v_call: TRBV9; d_call: -; j_call: TRBJ1-3; clone_size: -; cdr3_aa: CASSVPGNTIYF; cdr3_nt: TGTGCCAGCAGCGTGCCCGGAAACACCATATATTTT
v_call: TRBV2; d_call: TRBD1; j_call: TRBJ1-4; clone_size: -; cdr3_aa: CASRPTGGEREKLFF; cdr3_nt: TGTGCCAGCAGGCCAACAGGGGGCGAGCGTGAAAAACTGTTTTTT
v_call: TRBV2; d_call: -; j_call: TRBJ2-3; clone_size: once; cdr3_aa: CASSEGVGAGTDTQYF; cdr3_nt: TGTGCCAGCAGTGAGGGAGTGGGGGCTGGCACAGATACGCAGTATTTT
v_call: TRBV6-5; d_call: -; j_call: TRBJ2-7; clone_size: -; cdr3_aa: CASSYADGTTIYEQYF; cdr3_nt: TGTGCCAGCAGTTATGCTGACGGGACCACTATCTACGAGCAGTACTTC
v_call: TRBV6-1; d_call: -; j_call: TRBJ2-7; clone_size: -; cdr3_aa: CASREGFYEQYF; cdr3_nt: TGTGCCAGCAGAGAGGGTTTCTACGAGCAGTACTTC
v_call: TRBV5-1; d_call: TRBD1; j_call: TRBJ1-1; clone_size: -; cdr3_aa: CASSIGQGARNTEAFF; cdr3_nt: TGCGCCAGCAGCATAGGACAGGGGGCTAGGAACACTGAAGCTTTCTTT
v_call: TRBV2; d_call: TRBD1; j_call: TRBJ1-1; clone_size: few; cdr3_aa: CASSESGQGRGVAFF; cdr3_nt: TGTGCCAGCAGTGAATCCGGACAGGGGCGCGGAGTAGCTTTCTTT
v_call: TRBV27; d_call: TRBD1; j_call: TRBJ1-5; clone_size: few; cdr3_aa: CASSSSTGTNFYQPQHF; cdr3_nt: TGTGCCAGCAGTTCCTCGACAGGGACCAACTTTTATCAGCCCCAGCATTTT
v_call: TRBV28; d_call: TRBD2; j_call: TRBJ2-6; clone_size: -; cdr3_aa: CASSLLSAGVPPGANVLTF; cdr3_nt: TGTGCCAGCAGTTTACTATCGGCGGGGGTCCCCCCTGGGGCCAACGTCCTGACTTTC
v_call: TRBV27; d_call: -; j_call: TRBJ2-3; clone_size: -; cdr3_aa: CASSWLGASPTDTQYF; cdr3_nt: TGTGCCAGCAGTTGGCTAGGCGCGAGTCCAACAGATACGCAGTATTTT
v_call: TRBV27; d_call: TRBD1; j_call: TRBJ2-2; clone_size: -; cdr3_aa: CASRQRQGANGELFF; cdr3_nt: TGTGCCAGCAGACAGAGACAGGGGGCAAACGGGGAGCTGTTTTTT
v_call: TRBV20-1; d_call: -; j_call: TRBJ1-4; clone_size: -; cdr3_aa: CSARPYEKLFF; cdr3_nt: TGCAGTGCTAGGCCCTATGAAAAACTGTTTTTT
v_call: TRBV18; d_call: TRBD2; j_call: TRBJ2-1; clone_size: -; cdr3_aa: CASSLQSGAYNEQFF; cdr3_nt: TGTGCCAGCTCACTACAAAGCGGGGCCTACAATGAGCAGTTCTTC
v_call: TRBV4-2; d_call: TRBD2; j_call: TRBJ2-3; clone_size: -; cdr3_aa: CASSQDVVAGRTDTQYF; cdr3_nt: TGTGCCAGCAGCCAAGATGTGGTAGCGGGGCGGACAGATACGCAGTATTTT